A selection of T cell receptor beta chains follows, all from one sample in a study of shared clonotypes between healthy human individuals. Only in-frame clones appear in the TCRdb table, and some are missing; sequencing was by immunoSEQ multiplex PCR. The sample holds roughly 2.5 million clones; approximately 90% are singletons and the top ten take more than 0.12%. Material for sequencing was naive CD4+ T cells sorted from blood. All receptors come from a man between 18 and 35 years old in good health. CDR3s include the opening cysteine and the closing phenylalanine or tryptophan. Fields, in order: V gene, CDR3 protein.

v_call: TRBV30
cdr3_aa: CAWGDRGDYGYTF

v_call: TRBV6-1
cdr3_aa: CASSDLWTGGHYGYTF

v_call: TRBV20-1
cdr3_aa: CSASLDNEQFF

v_call: TRBV19
cdr3_aa: CASSIDWGVFNQPQHF

v_call: TRBV9
cdr3_aa: CASSVVPYRNSPLHF

v_call: TRBV7-9
cdr3_aa: CASSQSGAGNTGELFF

v_call: TRBV10-3
cdr3_aa: CAISEGGRETQYF

v_call: TRBV7-3
cdr3_aa: CASSERGTGDPSGEAFF

v_call: TRBV4-3
cdr3_aa: CASSQTQPTLLHGTSQTGELFF

v_call: TRBV6-1
cdr3_aa: CASSDRREAYEQYF

v_call: TRBV5-1
cdr3_aa: CASSFGLGGRGYTF

v_call: TRBV5-1
cdr3_aa: CASSLARGRGAEWNTEAFF

v_call: TRBV7-9
cdr3_aa: CASSLVGGADNEKLFF

v_call: TRBV10-3
cdr3_aa: CAIRRTGDTGELFF

v_call: TRBV5-1
cdr3_aa: CASSLGSSGGKNEQFF

v_call: TRBV4-1
cdr3_aa: CASSHPGSSYNEQFF

v_call: TRBV11-2
cdr3_aa: CASSTGTGKQTQYF

v_call: TRBV7-3
cdr3_aa: CASSLTASGSRNSNQPQHF

v_call: TRBV4-3
cdr3_aa: CASSQDFGSDNQPQHF

v_call: TRBV28
cdr3_aa: CASSTRTRVALGEKLFF

v_call: TRBV9
cdr3_aa: CASSPRGVQETQYF

v_call: TRBV10-2
cdr3_aa: CASSVSRLGTRADTQYF

v_call: TRBV19
cdr3_aa: CASSMGQGTDTQYF

v_call: TRBV7-9
cdr3_aa: CASSLAGGINTEAFF

v_call: TRBV7-2
cdr3_aa: CASSQEAGGLQETQYF

v_call: TRBV2
cdr3_aa: CASTQGPSYEQYF

v_call: TRBV14
cdr3_aa: CASGPDGLWTDTQYF

v_call: TRBV4-1
cdr3_aa: CASSQDAGGFGYGYTF

v_call: TRBV5-6
cdr3_aa: CASSLDRGLVAFF

v_call: TRBV10-3
cdr3_aa: CAISESQYATNEKLFF

v_call: TRBV11-2
cdr3_aa: CASSLASGSGGIYEQYF

v_call: TRBV25-1
cdr3_aa: CASSGLGLENYEQYF

v_call: TRBV30
cdr3_aa: CAWSVRIQETQYF

v_call: TRBV5-5
cdr3_aa: CASSPRAGGLNTEAFF

v_call: TRBV6-1
cdr3_aa: CASSEVEANQPQHF

v_call: TRBV10-3
cdr3_aa: CAIRRDPSTDTQYF

v_call: TRBV7-3
cdr3_aa: CASSRGLSTDTQYF

v_call: TRBV16
cdr3_aa: CASSQASGKSETQYF

v_call: TRBV21-1
cdr3_aa: CASSKTPRTSGSRDEQFF

v_call: TRBV30
cdr3_aa: CAWSVSLGSEQYF

v_call: TRBV19
cdr3_aa: CASRELNEQFF

v_call: TRBV5-6
cdr3_aa: CASSIRDGGFSGFQYF

v_call: TRBV29-1
cdr3_aa: CSVGQAMNTEAFF

v_call: TRBV29-1
cdr3_aa: CSARTLSNTEAFF

v_call: TRBV6-5
cdr3_aa: CASSYSQFQPQHF

v_call: TRBV4-1
cdr3_aa: CASSQVIAGETQYF

v_call: TRBV6-4
cdr3_aa: CASSDSDSGGYNEQFF

v_call: TRBV2
cdr3_aa: CASSEWGYGNTEAFF

v_call: TRBV5-4
cdr3_aa: CASSLLAGGQETQYF

v_call: TRBV5-3
cdr3_aa: CARSLGGDYGYTF

v_call: TRBV28
cdr3_aa: CASIISGGRAFF

v_call: TRBV6-5
cdr3_aa: CASSGASQAFF

v_call: TRBV2
cdr3_aa: CASRGQPVQQFF

v_call: TRBV5-1
cdr3_aa: CASSLAVDRAAYGYTF

v_call: TRBV30
cdr3_aa: CAWSTGTGGNQPQHF